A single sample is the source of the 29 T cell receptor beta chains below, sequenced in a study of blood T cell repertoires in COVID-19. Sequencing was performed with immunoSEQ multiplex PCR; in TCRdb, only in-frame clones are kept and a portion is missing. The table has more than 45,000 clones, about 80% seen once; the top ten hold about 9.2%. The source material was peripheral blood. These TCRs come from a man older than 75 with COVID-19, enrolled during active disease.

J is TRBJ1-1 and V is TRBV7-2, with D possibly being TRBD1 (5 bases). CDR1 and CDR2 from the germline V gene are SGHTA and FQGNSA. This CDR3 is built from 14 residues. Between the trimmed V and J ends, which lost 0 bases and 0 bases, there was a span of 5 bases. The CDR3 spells CASSLAGVNTEAFF. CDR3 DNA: TGTGCCAGCAGCTTAGCAGGGGTGAACACTGAAGCTTTCTTT.

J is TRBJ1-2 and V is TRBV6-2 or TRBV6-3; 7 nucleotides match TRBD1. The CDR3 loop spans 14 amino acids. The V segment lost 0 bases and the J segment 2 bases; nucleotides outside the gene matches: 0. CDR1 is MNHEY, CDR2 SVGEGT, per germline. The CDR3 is CASSYSTGNYGYTF. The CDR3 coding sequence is TGTGCCAGCAGTTACTCGACAGGGAACTATGGCTACACCTTC.

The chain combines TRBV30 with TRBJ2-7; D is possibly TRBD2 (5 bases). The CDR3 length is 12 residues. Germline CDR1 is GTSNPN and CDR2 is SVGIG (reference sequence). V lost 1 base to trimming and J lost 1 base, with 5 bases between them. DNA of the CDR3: TGTGCCTGGAGTGGCGGGTCCTACGAGCAGTACGTC. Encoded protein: CAWSGGSYEQYV.

This CDR3 is CAWTDNNNQPQHF. CDR3 coding DNA: TGTGCCTGGACAGACAACAACAATCAGCCCCAGCATTTT. This rearrangement joins TRBV30 to TRBJ1-5, with no clear D. The length of the CDR3 is 13 residues. Germline lookup yields CDR1 GTSNPN and CDR2 SVGIG (reference sequence). Trimming cost V 4 bases and J 3 bases, with 10 bases left between them.

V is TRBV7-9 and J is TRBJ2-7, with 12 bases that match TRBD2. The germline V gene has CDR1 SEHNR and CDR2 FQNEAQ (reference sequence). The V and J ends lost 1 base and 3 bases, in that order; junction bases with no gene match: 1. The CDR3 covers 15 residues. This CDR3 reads CASSLGLAGDYEQYF. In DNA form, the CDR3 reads TGTGCCAGCAGCTTAGGACTAGCGGGGGACTACGAGCAGTACTTC.

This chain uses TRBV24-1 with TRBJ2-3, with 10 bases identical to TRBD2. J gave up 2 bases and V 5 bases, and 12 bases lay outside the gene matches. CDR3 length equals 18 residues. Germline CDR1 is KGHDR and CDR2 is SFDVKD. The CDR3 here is CATSAHQRTSGFTDTQYF. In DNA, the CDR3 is TGTGCCACCAGTGCCCACCAGAGGACTAGCGGATTCACAGATACGCAGTATTTT.

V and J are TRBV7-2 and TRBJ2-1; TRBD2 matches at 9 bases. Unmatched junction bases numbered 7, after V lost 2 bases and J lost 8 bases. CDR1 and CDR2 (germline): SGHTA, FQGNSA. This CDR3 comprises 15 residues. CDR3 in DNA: TGTGCCAGCAGCTTAATGGCGGGAGGGCCGGATGAGCAGTTCTTC. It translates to CASSLMAGGPDEQFF.

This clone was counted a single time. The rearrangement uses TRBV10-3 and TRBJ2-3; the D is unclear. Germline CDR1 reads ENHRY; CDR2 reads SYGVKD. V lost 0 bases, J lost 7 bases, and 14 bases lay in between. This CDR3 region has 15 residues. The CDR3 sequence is CAISESSLTSYTQYF. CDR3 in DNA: TGTGCCATCAGTGAGTCTAGCCTTACTTCATATACGCAGTATTTT.

CDR3 region: CASSNRAGGNEQFF. The DNA for the CDR3 is TGTGCCAGCAGTAACAGGGCAGGCGGCAATGAGCAGTTCTTC. V is TRBV6-5 and J is TRBJ2-1, with a tentative D call TRBD1 (6 bases). The CDR3 runs 14 residues. Trimming stripped 5 bases from V and 6 bases from J, with 14 bases between. Germline CDR1 MNHEY, CDR2 SVGAGI.

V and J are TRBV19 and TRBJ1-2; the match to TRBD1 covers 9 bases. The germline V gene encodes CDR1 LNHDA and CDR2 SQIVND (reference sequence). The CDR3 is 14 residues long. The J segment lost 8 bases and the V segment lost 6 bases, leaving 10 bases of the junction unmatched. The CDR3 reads CASRAGDRVGGYTF. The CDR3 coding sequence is TGTGCCAGTAGAGCGGGGGACAGGGTCGGCGGCTACACCTTC.

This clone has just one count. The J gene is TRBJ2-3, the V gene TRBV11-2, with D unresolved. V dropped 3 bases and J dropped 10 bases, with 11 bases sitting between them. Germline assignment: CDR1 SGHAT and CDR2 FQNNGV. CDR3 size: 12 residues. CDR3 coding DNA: TGTGCCAGCAGCTTGAGTCGTGCGGCGCAGTATTTT. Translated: CASSLSRAAQYF.

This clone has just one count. The CDR3 protein is CASSLFTPGPGNTIYF. The CDR3 bases are TGTGCCAGCAGCTTATTTACCCCTGGGCCTGGAAACACCATATATTTT. The chain uses TRBV7-8 and TRBJ1-3; D gene ambiguous. This CDR3 spans 16 amino acids. The germline V gene has CDR1 SGHVS and CDR2 FQNEAQ. The V gene lost 2 bases and the J gene lost 2 bases, with 13 bases spanning the gap.

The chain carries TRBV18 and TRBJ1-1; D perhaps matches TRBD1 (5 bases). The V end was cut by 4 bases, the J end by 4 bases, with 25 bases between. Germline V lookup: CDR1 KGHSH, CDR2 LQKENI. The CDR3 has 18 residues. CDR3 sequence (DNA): TGTGCCAGCTCACGAACGGGGACTAGGTACGGCCGTGGCACTGAAGCTTTCTTT. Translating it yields CASSRTGTRYGRGTEAFF.

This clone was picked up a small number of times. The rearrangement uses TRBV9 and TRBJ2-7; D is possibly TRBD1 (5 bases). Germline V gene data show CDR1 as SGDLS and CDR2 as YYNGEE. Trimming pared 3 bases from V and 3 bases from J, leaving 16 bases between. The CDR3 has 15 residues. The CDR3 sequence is CASSEAPDRFYEQYF. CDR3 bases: TGTGCCAGCAGCGAAGCCCCAGACAGATTCTACGAGCAGTACTTC.

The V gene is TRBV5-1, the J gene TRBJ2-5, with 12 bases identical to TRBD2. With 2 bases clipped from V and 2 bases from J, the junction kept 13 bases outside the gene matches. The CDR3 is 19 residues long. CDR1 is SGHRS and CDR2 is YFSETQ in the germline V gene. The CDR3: CASSFVGTSGPGYQETQYF. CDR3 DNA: TGCGCCAGCAGCTTTGTCGGGACTAGCGGGCCAGGCTATCAAGAGACCCAGTACTTC.

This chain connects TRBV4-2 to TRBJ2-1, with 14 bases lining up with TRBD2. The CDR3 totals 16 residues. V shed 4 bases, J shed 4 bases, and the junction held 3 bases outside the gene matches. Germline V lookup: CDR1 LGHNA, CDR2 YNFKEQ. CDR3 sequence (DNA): TGTGCCAGCAGCCCGAGACTAGCGGGAGGGTACAATGAGCAGTTCTTC. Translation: CASSPRLAGGYNEQFF.

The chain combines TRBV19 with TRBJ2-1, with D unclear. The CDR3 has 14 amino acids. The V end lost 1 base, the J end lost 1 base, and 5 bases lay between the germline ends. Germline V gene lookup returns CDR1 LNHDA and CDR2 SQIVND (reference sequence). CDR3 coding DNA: TGTGCCAGTAGTATAGCCAGGTCCTACAATGAGCAGTTCTTC. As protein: CASSIARSYNEQFF.

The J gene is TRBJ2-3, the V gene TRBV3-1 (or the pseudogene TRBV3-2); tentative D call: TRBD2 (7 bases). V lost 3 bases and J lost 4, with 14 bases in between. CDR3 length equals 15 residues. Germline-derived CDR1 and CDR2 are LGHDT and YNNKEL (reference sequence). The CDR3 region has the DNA TGTGCCAGCAGCCAGGAGGGAGGGGGTCCAGATACGCAGTATTTT. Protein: CASSQEGGGPDTQYF.

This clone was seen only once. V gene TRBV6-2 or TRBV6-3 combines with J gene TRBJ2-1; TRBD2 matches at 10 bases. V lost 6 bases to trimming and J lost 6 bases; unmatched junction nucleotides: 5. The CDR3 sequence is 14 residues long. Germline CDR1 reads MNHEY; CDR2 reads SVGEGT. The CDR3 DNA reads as TGTGCCAGCAGCCTAAGACTAGCGGGCAATGAGCAGTTCTTC. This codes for CASSLRLAGNEQFF.

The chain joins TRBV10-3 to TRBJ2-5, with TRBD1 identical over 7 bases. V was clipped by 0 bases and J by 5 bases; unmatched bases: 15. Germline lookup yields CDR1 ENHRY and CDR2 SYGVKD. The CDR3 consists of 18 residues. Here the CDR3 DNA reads TGTGCCATCAGTGAGTCGATGGCTACGAGGGGGCGGCGGGAGACCCAGTACTTC. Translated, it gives CAISESMATRGRRETQYF.

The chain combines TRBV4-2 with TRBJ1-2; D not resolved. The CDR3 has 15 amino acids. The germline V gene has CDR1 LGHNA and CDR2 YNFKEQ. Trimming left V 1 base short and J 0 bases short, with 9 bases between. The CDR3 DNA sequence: TGTGCCAGCAGCCAAGTGGGAGACTCTAACTATGGCTACACCTTC. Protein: CASSQVGDSNYGYTF.

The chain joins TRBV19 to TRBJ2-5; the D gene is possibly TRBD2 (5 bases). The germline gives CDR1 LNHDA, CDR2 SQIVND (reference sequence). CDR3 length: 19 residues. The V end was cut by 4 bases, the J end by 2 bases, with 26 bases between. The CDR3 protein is CASSNRNWTDLSRQETQYF. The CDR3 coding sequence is TGTGCCAGTAGTAACCGGAACTGGACGGACTTGAGCCGACAAGAGACCCAGTACTTC.

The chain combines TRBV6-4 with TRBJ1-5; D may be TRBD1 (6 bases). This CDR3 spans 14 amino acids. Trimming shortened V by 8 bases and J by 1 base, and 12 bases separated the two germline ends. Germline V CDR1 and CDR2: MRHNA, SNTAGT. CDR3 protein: CASEGDRSNQPQHF. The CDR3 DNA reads TGTGCCAGCGAGGGAGACAGGAGCAATCAGCCCCAGCATTTT.

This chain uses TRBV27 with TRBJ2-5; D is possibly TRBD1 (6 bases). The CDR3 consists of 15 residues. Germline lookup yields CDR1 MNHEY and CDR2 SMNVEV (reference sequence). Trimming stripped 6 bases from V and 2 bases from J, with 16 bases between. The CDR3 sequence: CASSRGVRGQETQYF. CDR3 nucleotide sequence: TGTGCCAGCAGCCGCGGCGTGAGGGGGCAAGAGACCCAGTACTTC.

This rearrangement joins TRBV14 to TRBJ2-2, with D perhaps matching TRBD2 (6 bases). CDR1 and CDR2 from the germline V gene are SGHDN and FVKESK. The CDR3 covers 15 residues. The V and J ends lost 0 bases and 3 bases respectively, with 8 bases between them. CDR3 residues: CASSQDRRDTGELFF. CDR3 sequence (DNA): TGTGCCAGCAGCCAAGATCGGAGGGACACCGGGGAGCTGTTTTTT.

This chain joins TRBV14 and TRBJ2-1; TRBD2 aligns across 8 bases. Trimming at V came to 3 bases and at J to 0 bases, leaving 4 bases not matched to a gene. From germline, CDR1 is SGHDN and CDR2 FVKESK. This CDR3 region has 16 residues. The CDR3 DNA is TGTGCCAGCAGCCAGTGGGCGGGAGGCTCCTACAATGAGCAGTTCTTC. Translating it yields CASSQWAGGSYNEQFF.

The CDR3 reads CASSEARGGTQYF. In DNA form, the CDR3 reads TGTGCCAGCAGTGAAGCGCGGGGAGGGACCCAGTACTTC. V gene TRBV6-1 combines with J gene TRBJ2-5; maybe TRBD2 (6 bases). The CDR3 sequence is 13 residues long. Deletions cut 0 bases from V and 7 bases from J, with 9 bases between. Germline V lookup: CDR1 MNHNS, CDR2 SASEGT.

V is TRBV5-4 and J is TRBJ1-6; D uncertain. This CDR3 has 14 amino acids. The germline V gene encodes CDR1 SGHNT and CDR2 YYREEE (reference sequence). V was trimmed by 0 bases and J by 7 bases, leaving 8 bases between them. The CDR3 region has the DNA TGTGCCAGCAGCTTGGGGGGAGCCAATTCACCCCTCCACTTT. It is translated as CASSLGGANSPLHF.

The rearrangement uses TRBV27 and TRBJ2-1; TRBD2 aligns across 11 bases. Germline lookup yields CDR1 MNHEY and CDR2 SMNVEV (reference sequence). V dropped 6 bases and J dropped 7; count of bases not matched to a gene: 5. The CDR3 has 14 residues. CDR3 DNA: TGTGCCAGCAGCTCTACTAGCGGGAGTAATGAGCAGTTCTTC. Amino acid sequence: CASSSTSGSNEQFF.